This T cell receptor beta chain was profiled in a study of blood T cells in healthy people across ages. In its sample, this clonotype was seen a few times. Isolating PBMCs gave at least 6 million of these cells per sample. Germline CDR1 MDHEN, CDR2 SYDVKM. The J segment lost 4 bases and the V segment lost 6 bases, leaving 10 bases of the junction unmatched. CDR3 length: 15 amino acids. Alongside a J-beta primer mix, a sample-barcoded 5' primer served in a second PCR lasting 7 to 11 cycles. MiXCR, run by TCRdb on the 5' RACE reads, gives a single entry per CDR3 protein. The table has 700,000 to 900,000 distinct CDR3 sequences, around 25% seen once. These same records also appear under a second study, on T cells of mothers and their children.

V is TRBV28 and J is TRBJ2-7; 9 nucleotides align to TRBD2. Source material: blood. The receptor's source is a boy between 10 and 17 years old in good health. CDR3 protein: CASRGGGGAPYEQYF. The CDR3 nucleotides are TGTGCCAGCAGAGGAGGCGGGGGGGCCCCATACGAGCAGTACTTC.